The 25 T cell receptor beta chains given below trace back to one sample, sequenced in a study of CD8 T cells in Susac syndrome. An amount of RNA that ranged from roughly 0.45 to 1 ug was reverse transcribed with random hexamers. TCRdb reanalysed the immunoSEQ multiplex PCR reads using MiXCR and keeps one entry per CDR3 protein. The table shows some 200,000 distinct CDR3 sequences, with around 93% occurring only once. The material sequenced was CD8+ T cells from PBMCs. The origin of the receptors is a human donor with Susac syndrome.

V is TRBV5-4 and J is TRBJ1-2; D is unresolved. V was pared by 1 base and J by 9 bases, with 10 bases between. CDR3 length: 12 residues. CDR1 and CDR2 from the germline V gene are SGHNT and YYREEE (reference sequence). The DNA for the CDR3 is TGTGCCAGCAGCTTGCCCCCTGAGAGCTACACCTTC. This encodes CASSLPPESYTF. Variable domain in full (rest from reference TRBV5-4 and TRBJ1-2): ETGVTQSPTHLIKTRGQQVTLRCSSQSGHNTVSWYQQALGQGPQFIFQYYREEENGRGNFPPRFSGLQFPNYSSELNVNALELDDSALYLCASSLPPESYTFGSGTRLTVV.

The genes are TRBV12-3 or TRBV12-4 and TRBJ1-6; no firm D call. This CDR3 has 14 amino acids. Between the trimmed V and J ends, which lost 3 bases and 9 bases, there was a span of 12 bases. The CDR3 DNA is TGTGCCAGCAGTTTGGGCGGACTGGGTTCACCCCTCCACTTT. Translated, it gives CASSLGGLGSPLHF.

The gene calls are TRBV6-5 and TRBJ1-1, with D tentatively TRBD1 (5 bases). The CDR3 spans 14 residues. CDR1 is MNHEY, CDR2 SVGAGI, per germline. V lost 2 bases to trimming and J lost 2 bases, with 9 bases between them. As DNA, the CDR3 is TGTGCCAGCAGTTACCGGGGGATTAACACTGAAGCTTTCTTT. Translation: CASSYRGINTEAFF.

This chain joins TRBV27 and TRBJ2-3; D may be TRBD1 (5 bases). In germline, CDR1 is MNHEY, CDR2 SMNVEV (reference sequence). Trimming took 6 bases from V and 2 from J, leaving 12 bases between them. CDR3 length: 14 amino acids. This chain's CDR3 is CASSSQANTDTQYF. The CDR3 DNA reads as TGTGCCAGCAGCTCACAGGCGAACACAGATACGCAGTATTTT.

This chain joins TRBV5-6 and TRBJ2-3, with TRBD2 identical over 7 bases. With V trimmed by 4 bases and J by 8 bases, 7 bases remained unmatched. Germline loops: CDR1 SGHDT, CDR2 YYEEEE. This CDR3 contains 13 residues. CDR3 in DNA: TGTGCCAGCAGCAGAACTAGCGCTGGTACGCAGTATTTT. Its translation: CASSRTSAGTQYF.

V gene TRBV18 combines with J gene TRBJ2-3; 7 nucleotides align to TRBD2. Losses at the gene ends were 0 bases for V and 4 bases for J; bases not matched to a gene: 1. This CDR3 has 14 amino acids. Looked up from germline, CDR1 is KGHSH and CDR2 is LQKENI. The CDR3 is CASSPPLAADTQYF. The CDR3 nucleotides are TGTGCCAGCTCACCACCGCTAGCGGCAGATACGCAGTATTTT.

This clonotype was seen a handful of times. V and J are TRBV19 and TRBJ2-7; TRBD2 agrees at 9 bases. Trimming at V came to 5 bases and at J to 3 bases, leaving 5 bases not matched to a gene. Germline loops: CDR1 LNHDA, CDR2 SQIVND (reference sequence). The CDR3 contains 14 residues. The CDR3, as DNA: TGTGCCAGTAGTTTAAGTAGCGGGGGCTACGAGCAGTACTTC. Protein: CASSLSSGGYEQYF.

The rearrangement uses TRBV9 and TRBJ2-7; 7 bases line up with TRBD1. Trimming at V came to 3 bases and at J to 7 bases, leaving 13 bases not matched to a gene. Looked up from germline, CDR1 is SGDLS and CDR2 is YYNGEE. The CDR3 has 15 amino acids. The CDR3 here is CASSAATGPVGEQYF. For the CDR3, the DNA is TGTGCCAGCAGCGCGGCGACAGGGCCCGTAGGTGAGCAGTACTTC.

The CDR3: CAWTALGSNYGYTF. DNA of the CDR3: TGTGCCTGGACCGCTTTGGGATCTAACTATGGCTACACCTTC. V and J are TRBV30 and TRBJ1-2; D uncertain. Germline V gene sequence: CDR1 GTSNPN, CDR2 SVGIG (reference sequence). The CDR3 is 14 amino acids. Trimming took 4 bases from V and 0 from J, leaving 12 bases between them.

As DNA, the CDR3 is TGTGCCAGCAGCGGGACAGACTTGAACACTGAAGCTTTCTTT. It codes for CASSGTDLNTEAFF. The chain couples TRBV12-3 or TRBV12-4 to TRBJ1-1, with 7 bases fitting TRBD1. V shed 6 bases and J 0 bases; nucleotides not matched to a gene: 4. This CDR3 region has 14 residues.

The chain uses TRBV25-1 and TRBJ1-2; no firm D call. Germline V CDR1 and CDR2: MGHDK, SYGVNS. V was pared by 5 bases and J by 6 bases, with 19 bases between. This CDR3 contains 15 residues. The CDR3 DNA follows: TGTGCCAGCAGTCAAACGAGGGCAAGCAGAAATGGCTACACCTTC. This gives the protein CASSQTRASRNGYTF.

V usage is TRBV24-1 and J usage is TRBJ2-5, with D perhaps matching TRBD1 (6 bases). Deletions cut 5 bases from V and 7 bases from J, with 13 bases between. Germline-derived CDR1 and CDR2 are KGHDR and SFDVKD. The CDR3 sequence is 13 residues long. The CDR3 coding sequence is TGTGCCACCAGTGCCAGGGGTCGTGGGACCCAGTACTTC. Protein sequence: CATSARGRGTQYF.

The gene calls are TRBV5-1 and TRBJ1-2; 8 bases align to TRBD1. The V segment lost 0 bases and the J segment 7 bases; nucleotides outside the gene matches: 8. The germline V gene encodes CDR1 SGHRS and CDR2 YFSETQ. There are 15 residues in the CDR3. CDR3 in amino acids: CASSLEQGVMAGYTF. The CDR3 DNA reads as TGCGCCAGCAGCTTGGAACAGGGGGTGATGGCTGGCTACACCTTC. The full variable domain, rest sourced from reference TRBV5-1 and TRBJ1-2, is KAGVTQTPRYLIKTRGQQVTLSCSPISGHRSVSWYQQTPGQGLQFLFEYFSETQRNKGNFPGRFSGRQFSNSRSEMNVSTLELGDSALYLCASSLEQGVMAGYTFGSGTRLTVV.

The gene calls are TRBV3-1 and TRBJ2-5; possibly TRBD2 for D (7 bases). Trimming left V 0 bases short and J 7 bases short, with 15 bases between. CDR1 is LGHDT, CDR2 YNNKEL, per germline (reference sequence). The CDR3 is 15 residues long. The CDR3: CASSQEGGALGTQYF. The CDR3 nucleotides read TGTGCCAGCAGCCAAGAGGGGGGGGCCCTAGGGACCCAGTACTTC.

J is TRBJ1-1 and V is TRBV5-1; perhaps TRBD1 as D (6 bases). The CDR3 is made up of 14 amino acids. The V end lost 7 bases, the J end lost 2 bases, and 15 bases lay between the germline ends. Per germline, CDR1 SGHRS and CDR2 YFSETQ. The chain's CDR3 is CASGGTDQNTEAFF. CDR3 DNA sequence: TGCGCCAGCGGGGGCACAGATCAAAACACTGAAGCTTTCTTT.

V is TRBV7-2 and J is TRBJ2-7; D ambiguous. Per germline, CDR1 SGHTA and CDR2 FQGNSA. The CDR3 extends over 11 amino acids. Trimming pared 5 bases from V and 4 bases from J, leaving 6 bases between. The CDR3 coding sequence is TGTGCCAGCAGCACGACATACGAGCAGTACTTC. As protein: CASSTTYEQYF.

V and J are TRBV6-2 or TRBV6-3 and TRBJ2-3, with D perhaps TRBD2 (6 bases). The CDR3 totals 16 residues. Trimming took off 5 bases at V and 0 bases at J, with 15 bases between the two ends. Looked up from germline, CDR1 is MNHEY and CDR2 is SVGEGT. CDR3 in amino acids: CASSLWGDSSTDTQYF. Here the CDR3 DNA reads TGTGCCAGCAGTCTCTGGGGGGACTCTAGCACAGATACGCAGTATTTT.

The chain joins TRBV4-1 to TRBJ1-4, with unresolved D. There are 15 residues in the CDR3. V lost 0 bases to trimming and J lost 0 bases, with 5 bases between them. The germline V gene has CDR1 MGHRA and CDR2 YSYEKL. The CDR3 nucleotides are TGCGCCAGCAGCCAAGAAAGGGCAACTAATGAAAAACTGTTTTTT. It specifies CASSQERATNEKLFF.

Here the CDR3 reads CASSEQKLYGYTF. CDR3 coding DNA: TGTGCCAGCAGTGAACAGAAACTTTATGGCTACACCTTC. The chain has TRBV6-1 and TRBJ1-2; D not certain. Per the germline V gene, CDR1 is MNHNS and CDR2 is SASEGT. The CDR3 extends over 13 amino acids. Trimming pared 2 bases from V and 5 bases from J, leaving 9 bases between.

The chain links TRBV24-1 to TRBJ1-2; D is possibly TRBD1 (5 bases). CDR1 and CDR2 (germline): KGHDR, SFDVKD. The ends were cut back, 3 bases at V and 4 bases at J, with 11 bases in the middle. The CDR3 has 14 amino acids. CDR3: CATSDRDHRYGYTF. The CDR3 region has the DNA TGTGCCACCAGTGATAGGGACCATCGCTATGGCTACACCTTC.

The chain is built from TRBV20-1 and TRBJ2-7; D uncertain. There are 13 residues in the CDR3. Germline V gene data show CDR1 as DFQATT and CDR2 as SNEGSKA (reference sequence). The germline V and J ends were trimmed by 4 bases and 1 base, with 11 bases remaining between them. The CDR3 is CSAKGSDSYEQYF. The CDR3 DNA sequence: TGCAGTGCTAAGGGCAGCGATTCCTACGAGCAGTACTTC.

The chain combines TRBV20-1 with TRBJ2-1; D unresolved. Deletions cut 6 bases from V and 7 bases from J, with 4 bases between. The germline CDR1 and CDR2 sequences are DFQATT and SNEGSKA (reference sequence). The length of the CDR3 is 9 residues. The CDR3 sequence is CSAQNEQFF. CDR3 nucleotides: TGCAGTGCACAAAATGAGCAGTTCTTC.

V and J are TRBV29-1 and TRBJ2-5, with 8 bases lining up with TRBD1. Germline V lookup: CDR1 SQVTM, CDR2 ANQGSEA. This CDR3 is built from 13 residues. After removal of 5 bases from V and 7 bases from J, the junction contained 9 bases not matched to a gene. CDR3 in amino acids: CSVWAGGFGTQYF. Here the CDR3 DNA reads TGCAGCGTTTGGGCAGGGGGCTTTGGGACCCAGTACTTC.

This rearrangement joins TRBV28 to TRBJ1-1; D is ambiguous. CDR3 length equals 15 residues. Trimming removed 5 bases from V and 0 bases from J, with 13 bases in between. CDR1 is MDHEN, CDR2 SYDVKM, per germline. In DNA form, the CDR3 reads TGTGCCAGCAGTCCCAACTGGCTACTGAACACTGAAGCTTTCTTT. Protein sequence: CASSPNWLLNTEAFF.

The V and J genes are TRBV7-9 and TRBJ2-7, with TRBD2 matching over 10 bases. The CDR3 is 18 amino acids. The ends lost 1 base at V and 0 bases at J; junction bases unmatched: 9. Germline V gene sequence: CDR1 SEHNR, CDR2 FQNEAQ (reference sequence). CDR3 DNA sequence: TGTGCCAGCAGCTTAGTATGGCTAGCGGGGGAGAACTCCTACGAGCAGTACTTC. Its translation: CASSLVWLAGENSYEQYF. Full variable domain (remainder filled in from reference TRBV7-9 and TRBJ2-7): DTGVSQNPRHKITKRGQNVTFRCDPISEHNRLYWYRQTLGQGPEFLTYFQNEAQLEKSRLLSDRFSAERPKGSFSTLEIQRTEQGDSAMYLCASSLVWLAGENSYEQYFGPGTRLTVT.